This record concerns one T cell receptor beta chain sequence. Only a few counts were recorded for this clonotype. No cognate antigen has been identified for it. Per-nucleotide qualities are absent, and no much larger clonotype sits a single base away. The source of the sample is a study of tumor and adjacent non-tumor tissue in lung cancer (dated by TCRdb to 2016 to 2019). At the level of the whole study: Of the cohort, around eleven patients had adenocarcinoma, 2 had squamous cell carcinoma and 1 had small cell lung cancer. The roughly 15 enrolled patients, of whom some 10 were men and 5 were women, were aged about 30 to 80 years and were diagnosed with TNM stage I to III disease. Sequencing generated a total of 95 million to 150 million productive TCRbeta reads, averaging around 4.2 million reads per sample. The study compared bulk TCRbeta repertoires between lung tumor tissue and matched distant non-tumor lung tissue from approximately 14 lung cancer patients. Some 30 paired specimens, one tumor and one normal lung sample per patient, were profiled by TCRbeta CDR3 sequencing. What the authors observed across the whole study: The methods do not name the sequencing platform or mention unique molecular identifiers. The top 100 clones made up a significantly larger cumulative share of the repertoire in normal lung than in tumor tissue. Peripheral blood was not sequenced, so blood TCRbeta repertoires in these lung cancer patients were not examined. TCR diversity was significantly higher in younger patients, and greater tumor TCR diversity was associated with shorter overall survival and shorter disease-free survival. Significantly higher TCR diversity (inverse Simpson) was observed in tumor tissue than in normal lung tissue (roughly 390 vs 170, P = 0.0075, Mann-Whitney U test). Only about 15 patients were in the cohort, and the authors stated that larger samples and more detailed clinical data are needed.

The library came from multiplex PCR. TCRdb records Illumina HiSeq 2500 as the sequencer. TCRbeta libraries were built by three rounds of nested PCR using primers (Table S4), following protocols modified from ARM-PCR. Before sequencing, PCR products in the 200-500 bp range were cut out of the gel and cleaned up using the QIAquick gel extraction kit. Per the source publication's procedure: Trimmomatic was used to clean the reads, FLASH was used to merge the reads into complete CDR3 sequences, and MiTCR was used to assign the reads to V(D)J germline segments. Clonal diversity was calculated as the inverse Simpson's index using VDJtools. In-frame sequences lacking a premature stop codon were counted as productive reads. TCRdb trimmed the raw reads at Q25, called clones with MiXCR and kept productive beta chains. Rows merge per CDR3 protein into single entries with the most common DNA and genes. The V and J calls here are based on TCRdb, not the publication. This sample comprises 44,000 or so distinct CDR3 sequences, roughly two thirds of them detected only once. Around 20% of the sample is in the top ten clones.

V drops 4 bases and J drops 4 bases, leaving 16 bases in between. The CDR3 has 16 amino acids, counting the end cysteine and phenylalanine. The entry retains the CDR3 DNA only, 48 bases that are in frame from base 1. Reading the germline V gene gives CDR1 SGHTA and CDR2 FQGNSA. Bulk unsorted tissue served as the source for RNA extraction, and RNA quality was assessed using a NanoDrop ND-1000 and an Agilent 2100. The normal lung samples consisted of distant non-tumor tissue collected more than 3 cm from the tumor edge. Donors were newly diagnosed lung cancer patients admitted for thoracic surgery in China between August and November 2014, without prior chemotherapy. Patients with previous radiotherapy or chemotherapy, or with another concurrent cancer, were excluded from the study. Pieces of surgical tissue measuring roughly 1-2.2 cm3 were kept in RNAlater solution and held at -80 degrees C until needed.

The chain is made from TRBV7-2 and TRBJ2-2; D gene: possibly TRBD1, on 8 matching bases. The source is a woman aged 40 to 50 with non-small cell lung cancer. The sequenced sample consisted of distant non-tumor lung tissue. The CDR3 here reads CASSSGGQGFTGELFF. The bases are TGTGCCAGCAGCTCGGGAGGACAGGGCTTCACCGGGGAGCTGTTTTTT.